Below, 4 T cell receptor beta chains from the same sample are listed, as sequenced in a study of T cells in Graves' hyperthyroidism and ophthalmopathy. Amplification yielded TCR beta CDR3 regions, with RNA transcripts as the source. A first-round RT-PCR of the TCR CDR3 used the HTBI primer set. TCRdb reanalysed the multiplex PCR reads using MiXCR and keeps one entry per CDR3 protein. The sample shows under 600,000 distinct CDR3 sequences, approximately 15% of them seen only once. What was sequenced was blood. Source of these receptors: a woman in her forties with Graves' ophthalmopathy.

This clonotype was detected ten times or more. The chain uses TRBV18 and TRBJ1-1; tentative D call: TRBD1 (5 bases). CDR1 and CDR2 (germline): KGHSH, LQKENI. Trimming took off 1 base at V and 0 bases at J, with 6 bases between the two ends. This CDR3 comprises 14 residues. The CDR3 loop is CASSPQDMNTEAFF. The CDR3 DNA reads as TGTGCCAGCTCACCACAGGACATGAACACTGAAGCTTTCTTT.

This clonotype was seen repeatedly, ten times or more. The genes are TRBV20-1 and TRBJ1-1; no reliable D call. Trimming took 1 base from V and 3 from J, leaving 15 bases between them. Germline V lookup: CDR1 DFQATT, CDR2 SNEGSKA (reference sequence). This CDR3 has 15 residues. DNA for the CDR3: TGCAGTGCTAGAGTATCGGTTAAGTGGGACACTGAAGCTTTCTTT. It specifies CSARVSVKWDTEAFF.

As to this clonotype: The CDR3 carries no conserved terminal phenylalanine or tryptophan, so it likely arises from a read error. The chain employs TRBV6-2 or TRBV6-3 and TRBJ2-7; D gene unclear. V was pared by 7 bases and J by 2 bases, with 15 bases between. This CDR3 has 14 residues. In germline, CDR1 is MNHEY, CDR2 SVGEGT. This CDR3 is CASTQAESAYEQYL. As DNA, the CDR3 is TGTGCCAGCACCCAGGCGGAGTCGGCCTACGAGCAGTACCTC.

This clonotype was counted a few times. The V gene is TRBV12-3 or TRBV12-4, the J gene TRBJ2-5; 9 bases are shared with TRBD2. The CDR3 covers 16 residues. The trim removed 3 bases at V and 1 base at J, leaving 6 bases unmatched. CDR3 amino acids: CASSFRSGGGQETQYF. CDR3 sequence (DNA): TGTGCCAGCAGTTTCCGTAGCGGGGGAGGCCAAGAGACCCAGTACTTC.